Shown below are 24 T cell receptor beta chains from a single sample sequenced in a study of blood T cell repertoires in COVID-19. Repertoires were generated with immunoSEQ multiplex PCR, while TCRdb's copy carries only in-frame clones and drops some. Among about 90,000 clones listed, 89% were seen once. Sequencing input: peripheral blood. The origin of the receptors is a man aged 50 to 60 with COVID-19, enrolled during active disease.

The rearrangement joins TRBV7-2 to TRBJ1-1; a weak D match, TRBD1 (5 bases). Trimming left V 2 bases short and J 7 bases short, with 11 bases between. Germline CDR1 reads SGHTA; CDR2 reads FQGNSA. The CDR3 has 13 residues. The CDR3 is CASSLRAGNEAFF. DNA of the CDR3: TGTGCCAGCAGCTTAAGGGCAGGGAATGAAGCTTTCTTT.

The V and J genes are TRBV4-1 and TRBJ2-1, with 7 bases lining up with TRBD2. Germline-derived CDR1 and CDR2 are MGHRA and YSYEKL. The CDR3 is made up of 17 amino acids. Trimming at V came to 3 bases and at J to 4 bases, leaving 12 bases not matched to a gene. For the CDR3, the DNA is TGCGCCAGCAGCCACCCCTTGCGCGGGGGAGTATACAATGAGCAGTTCTTC. This gives the protein CASSHPLRGGVYNEQFF.

This chain uses TRBV18 with TRBJ2-1; D is perhaps TRBD1 (6 bases). V gave up 6 bases and J gave up 7 bases, with 19 bases separating them. Germline loops: CDR1 KGHSH, CDR2 LQKENI. This CDR3 region has 15 residues. The CDR3 nucleotides read TGTGCCAGCTCGAGACAACAGGGCGGTGGTAATGAGCAGTTCTTC. It is translated as CASSRQQGGGNEQFF.

The chain has TRBV5-1 and TRBJ1-1, with D maybe TRBD1 (6 bases). The length of the CDR3 is 13 residues. Germline CDR1 reads SGHRS; CDR2 reads YFSETQ. Trimming cost V 7 bases and J 1 base, with 11 bases left between them. CDR3 bases: TGCGCCAGCGGCAGAGGGGGGAACACTGAAGCTTTCTTT. It specifies CASGRGGNTEAFF.

V gene TRBV7-2 combines with J gene TRBJ2-3, with 8 bases matching TRBD2. The CDR3 loop spans 16 amino acids. J was trimmed by 1 base and V by 8 bases; bases with no gene match: 11. Germline V gives CDR1 SGHTA, CDR2 FQGNSA. DNA for the CDR3: TGTGCCAGCGGAACCCGAGGAGCGGGGGGCACAGATACGCAGTATTTT. Protein sequence: CASGTRGAGGTDTQYF.

This clone was picked up a small number of times. The rearrangement joins TRBV5-1 to TRBJ1-3; possibly TRBD1 for D (5 bases). Trimming stripped 5 bases from V and 7 bases from J, with 7 bases between. Germline V lookup: CDR1 SGHRS, CDR2 YFSETQ. The CDR3 is made up of 11 amino acids. CDR3 sequence: CASRTGNTIYF. CDR3 DNA sequence: TGCGCCAGCAGAACAGGCAACACCATATATTTT.

The chain joins TRBV6-5 to TRBJ2-2; 7 bases are a match to TRBD1. Germline lookup yields CDR1 MNHEY and CDR2 SVGAGI. With 10 bases clipped from V and 1 base from J, the junction kept 9 bases outside the gene matches. The CDR3 runs to 15 residues. The CDR3 nucleotides are TGTGCCACAGGTCCCGGGACAGTGAACACCGGGGAGCTGTTTTTT. The encoded protein is CATGPGTVNTGELFF.

Comments on this clone: Other DNA sequences in this specimen translate into the identical CDR3. The chain has TRBV7-2 and TRBJ1-2; 9 bases fit TRBD1. Looked up from germline, CDR1 is SGHTA and CDR2 is FQGNSA. The length of the CDR3 is 13 residues. V lost 4 bases and J lost 5; bases outside the gene matches: 2. CDR3 residues: CASSSGQGYGYTF. CDR3 nucleotides: TGTGCCAGCAGCTCGGGACAGGGTTATGGCTACACCTTC.

V and J are TRBV4-1 and TRBJ1-5; D possibly corresponds to TRBD1 (5 bases). This CDR3 spans 14 amino acids. In germline, CDR1 is MGHRA, CDR2 YSYEKL. V was trimmed by 2 bases and J by 3 bases, leaving 8 bases between them. The CDR3 sequence is CASSQRQYNQPQHF. The CDR3 DNA sequence: TGCGCCAGCAGCCAAAGACAGTACAATCAGCCCCAGCATTTT.

This clone was detected once. This chain uses TRBV28 with TRBJ2-7, with a weak D call TRBD2 (7 bases). Germline V gene lookup returns CDR1 MDHEN and CDR2 SYDVKM. CDR3 length equals 16 residues. V lost 1 base and J lost 1, with 14 bases in between. CDR3 sequence: CASSLSAGGLSYEQYF. The CDR3 bases are TGTGCCAGCAGTTTATCTGCCGGGGGGCTATCCTACGAGCAGTACTTC.

The V gene is TRBV6-4, the J gene TRBJ2-2; 8 bases align to TRBD2. The CDR3 extends over 14 amino acids. Losses at the gene ends were 8 bases for V and 6 bases for J; bases not matched to a gene: 8. Germline CDR1 reads MRHNA; CDR2 reads SNTAGT. The CDR3 loop reads CASPGLGCSGELFF. CDR3 nucleotide sequence: TGTGCCAGCCCGGGACTAGGTTGCTCCGGGGAGCTGTTTTTT.

The chain recombines TRBV5-5 with TRBJ1-1, with a weak D call TRBD1 (5 bases). CDR3 length: 15 residues. V lost 4 bases and J 3 bases, leaving 16 bases between the germline ends. CDR1 and CDR2 (germline): SGHKS, YYEKEE (reference sequence). The CDR3 region has the DNA TGTGCCAGCAGCCCCCGCTTTGGGGCGGACACTGAAGCTTTCTTT. Amino acid sequence: CASSPRFGADTEAFF.

This clone was counted once. The V call is TRBV3-1 (or the pseudogene TRBV3-2), the J call TRBJ1-4; D remains ambiguous. Trimming removed 2 bases from V and 9 bases from J, with 10 bases in between. From germline, CDR1 is LGHDT and CDR2 YNNKEL (reference sequence). CDR3 length equals 13 residues. CDR3: CASSQLDFQKLFF. DNA for the CDR3: TGTGCCAGCAGCCAATTGGACTTCCAAAAACTGTTTTTT.

The J gene is TRBJ1-1, the V gene TRBV5-1; tentative D call: TRBD1 (5 bases). Trimming removed 0 bases from V and 8 bases from J, with 8 bases in between. Per the germline V gene, CDR1 is SGHRS and CDR2 is YFSETQ. This CDR3 has 12 amino acids. The CDR3 loop is CASSLAGGEAFF. The CDR3 DNA is TGCGCCAGCAGCTTGGCCGGGGGAGAAGCTTTCTTT.

The sample holds one count of this clone. The rearrangement links TRBV7-2 to TRBJ2-5; 9 bases are a match to TRBD1. CDR3 length: 19 residues. V shed 1 base and J 0 bases; nucleotides not matched to a gene: 12. CDR1 and CDR2 (germline): SGHTA, FQGNSA. The CDR3 loop is CASSLDLGTGFLHQETQYF. The DNA for the CDR3 is TGTGCCAGCAGCTTAGATCTAGGGACAGGGTTTTTGCACCAAGAGACCCAGTACTTC.

This clone has only one observation. This sequence joins TRBV10-1 and TRBJ2-1, with D possibly being TRBD2 (6 bases). Germline CDR1 reads WNHNN; CDR2 reads SYGVQD (reference sequence). V was shortened by 3 bases and J by 8 bases, with 17 bases between the two germline ends. The CDR3 spans 15 residues. The CDR3 reads CASSDSLANVDEQFF. CDR3 sequence (DNA): TGCGCCAGCAGTGATAGTCTAGCGAACGTCGATGAGCAGTTCTTC.

The V gene is TRBV12-2, the J gene TRBJ2-7; the table's D call, TRBD2, has no DNA check behind it. TRBV12-2 is a pseudogene segment. The CDR3 runs to 13 residues. CDR3: CASRPGILYEQYF. DNA for the CDR3: TGTGCAAGTCGCCCCGGGATCCTCTACGAGCAGTACTTC.

The gene calls are TRBV28 and TRBJ1-5, with a possible D match to TRBD1 (6 bases). The CDR3 has 14 amino acids. CDR1 and CDR2 (germline): MDHEN, SYDVKM. V was trimmed by 4 bases and J by 6 bases, leaving 13 bases between them. The CDR3: CASSSRGGSQPQHF. CDR3 nucleotide sequence: TGTGCCAGCAGTTCCAGGGGAGGGAGTCAGCCCCAGCATTTT.

The chain is built from TRBV5-1 and TRBJ1-3; no clear D. Trimming took off 2 bases at V and 8 bases at J, with 5 bases between the two ends. Looked up from germline, CDR1 is SGHRS and CDR2 is YFSETQ. The CDR3 consists of 11 residues. In nucleotides, the CDR3 is TGCGCCAGCAGCTTTTCGGACACCATATATTTT. It is translated as CASSFSDTIYF.

In its sample, this clone was seen a few times. In nucleotides, the CDR3 is TGTGCCAGCAGAGAGACTAGCGGGGGAGGCGAGCAGTACTTC. Encoded protein: CASRETSGGGEQYF. The genes are TRBV3-1 (or the pseudogene TRBV3-2) and TRBJ2-7, with 12 bases fitting TRBD2. The V and J ends lost 6 bases and 6 bases, in that order; junction bases with no gene match: 6. The CDR3 sequence is 14 residues long. CDR1 and CDR2 (germline): LGHDT, YNNKEL (reference sequence).

This clone was picked up a small number of times. In nucleotides, the CDR3 is TGTGCCAGCAGCTCCCAGGGGGCTGGGGCCAACGTCCTGACTTTC. Translated: CASSSQGAGANVLTF. The chain uses TRBV5-6 and TRBJ2-6, with TRBD1 matching over 7 bases. With V trimmed by 3 bases and J by 2 bases, 2 bases remained unmatched. CDR3 length: 15 residues. CDR1 and CDR2 from the germline V gene are SGHDT and YYEEEE. Based on the CDR3 plus reference TRBV5-6 and TRBJ2-6, the full variable domain is DAGVTQSPTHLIKTRGQQVTLRCSPKSGHDTVSWYQQALGQGPQFIFQYYEEEERQRGNFPDRFSGHQFPNYSSELNVNALLLGDSALYLCASSSQGAGANVLTFGAGSRLTVL.

The gene calls are TRBV29-1 and TRBJ1-1, with 8 bases matching TRBD1. J gave up 5 bases and V 7 bases, and 6 bases lay outside the gene matches. The CDR3 consists of 12 residues. Germline loops: CDR1 SQVTM, CDR2 ANQGSEA. CDR3 nucleotide sequence: TGCAGCGCTACGACAGGGGCTACTGAAGCTTTCTTT. Encoded protein: CSATTGATEAFF.

The V call is TRBV12-3 or TRBV12-4, the J call TRBJ1-6; D ambiguous. V lost 3 bases, J lost 12 bases, and 9 bases lay in between. The CDR3 has 12 residues. The chain's CDR3 is CASSFEALPLHF. The CDR3 DNA reads TGTGCCAGCAGTTTTGAGGCACTACCCCTCCACTTT.

The V and J genes are TRBV2 and TRBJ1-2; TRBD1 might be the D (5 bases). With 3 bases removed from V and 6 bases from J, the gap between germline ends came to 14 bases. The CDR3 covers 14 residues. Germline CDR1 SNHLY, CDR2 FYNNEI. This chain's CDR3 is CASSEASGADGYTF. The CDR3, as DNA: TGTGCCAGCAGTGAGGCTAGTGGGGCTGATGGCTACACCTTC.